The 27 T cell receptor beta chains presented below share a single source sample, sequenced in a study of cytomegalovirus exposure and HLA in healthy donors. PCR amplification relied on 60 Vbeta primers (plus 13 Jbeta primers). TCRdb's copy holds only in-frame clones and misses some; the assay was immunoSEQ multiplex PCR. This sample has 150,000 to 200,000 clones, with roughly 80% found just once. The sequenced material came from PBMCs. The receptor source for this set is a woman in her 30s in good health and CMV-seropositive.

The rearrangement joins TRBV4-2 to TRBJ2-7; D might be TRBD1 (5 bases). The CDR3 has 15 amino acids. Looked up from germline, CDR1 is LGHNA and CDR2 is YNFKEQ. Trimming removed 3 bases from V and 0 bases from J, with 12 bases in between. The CDR3 loop reads CASSHEVDTSYEQYF. The CDR3 DNA sequence: TGTGCCAGCAGCCATGAGGTGGACACCTCCTACGAGCAGTACTTC.

Concerning this clone: The same CDR3 also results from other DNA sequences found in this sample. The chain couples TRBV27 to TRBJ2-7; D might be TRBD2 (6 bases). Trimming removed 3 bases from V and 2 bases from J, with 11 bases in between. The CDR3 spans 14 residues. The germline V gene has CDR1 MNHEY and CDR2 SMNVEV (reference sequence). DNA of the CDR3: TGTGCCAGCAGTTTGAGCGCGGGGACCTACGAGCAGTACTTC. Its protein product is CASSLSAGTYEQYF.

V and J are TRBV9 and TRBJ2-7; 8 bases fit TRBD1. Germline CDR1 reads SGDLS; CDR2 reads YYNGEE. CDR3 size: 13 residues. Trimming removed 3 bases from V and 6 bases from J; junction bases left unmatched: 5. The CDR3 nucleotides are TGTGCCAGCAGCGCAGGACAGGGCGGCGAGCAGTACTTC. This gives the protein CASSAGQGGEQYF.

V is TRBV18 and J is TRBJ2-1; the match to TRBD2 covers 10 bases. From germline, CDR1 is KGHSH and CDR2 LQKENI. Germline trimming cut 2 bases from V and 6 bases from J; bases unmatched to any gene: 7. The CDR3 is made up of 16 amino acids. DNA for the CDR3: TGTGCCAGCTCACCAATTCCCAGCGGGAGGGCCAATGAGCAGTTCTTC. It translates to CASSPIPSGRANEQFF.

V and J are TRBV4-2 and TRBJ1-6, with D unclear. Trimming took off 1 base at V and 5 bases at J, with 9 bases between the two ends. There are 15 residues in the CDR3. CDR1 LGHNA and CDR2 YNFKEQ come from the germline V gene. CDR3 bases: TGTGCCAGCAGCCAAGTGTCACAGAATAATTCACCCCTCCACTTT. Translating it yields CASSQVSQNNSPLHF.

The CDR3 is CASLGGTPLKQYF. Here the CDR3 DNA reads TGTGCCAGCCTCGGGGGTACCCCTCTCAAGCAGTACTTC. The V gene is TRBV2, the J gene TRBJ2-7; possible D gene TRBD2, 6 bases. This CDR3 spans 13 amino acids. The V and J ends lost 8 bases and 8 bases respectively, with 19 bases between them. The germline V gene encodes CDR1 SNHLY and CDR2 FYNNEI.

The chain carries TRBV9 and TRBJ1-1; D is unresolved. This CDR3 has 15 amino acids. CDR1 and CDR2 from the germline V gene are SGDLS and YYNGEE. V was trimmed by 2 bases and J by 0 bases, leaving 11 bases between them. The CDR3 reads CASSVEAGMNTEAFF. The CDR3, as DNA: TGTGCCAGCAGCGTGGAGGCGGGTATGAACACTGAAGCTTTCTTT.

DNA for the CDR3: TGTGCCAGCAAGGGGACGGGCAGGGGACAGGCAGATACGCAGTATTTT. It translates to CASKGTGRGQADTQYF. V is TRBV28 and J is TRBJ2-3; TRBD1 matches 8 bases. Losses at the gene ends were 7 bases for V and 4 bases for J; bases not matched to a gene: 13. The CDR3 covers 16 residues. Germline assignment: CDR1 MDHEN and CDR2 SYDVKM.

V usage is TRBV7-9 and J usage is TRBJ2-1; D is uncertain. Deletions cut 2 bases from V and 0 bases from J, with 8 bases between. CDR1 and CDR2 from the germline V gene are SEHNR and FQNEAQ (reference sequence). The length of the CDR3 is 15 residues. The CDR3 protein is CASSLPVLSYNEQFF. In nucleotides, the CDR3 is TGTGCCAGCAGCTTACCAGTTCTCTCCTACAATGAGCAGTTCTTC.

The V gene is TRBV4-3, the J gene TRBJ2-2; TRBD2 aligns across 9 bases. The CDR3 is made up of 17 amino acids. Trimming took 4 bases from V and 7 from J; bases not matched to a gene: 13. Germline V gene data show CDR1 as LGHNA and CDR2 as YSLEER. The CDR3 region is CASSPTRGGGAGGELFF. The CDR3 DNA sequence: TGCGCCAGCAGCCCTACGCGAGGCGGGGGGGCCGGCGGGGAGCTGTTTTTT.

The V and J genes are TRBV5-1 and TRBJ2-3; 15 bases align to TRBD2. This CDR3 is 17 amino acids long. The germline V gene has CDR1 SGHRS and CDR2 YFSETQ. Trimming cost V 4 bases and J 6 bases; bases outside gene matches: 9. The CDR3 sequence: CASSVYGTSGRFDTQYF. CDR3 sequence (DNA): TGCGCCAGCAGCGTTTACGGGACTAGCGGGAGGTTTGATACGCAGTATTTT.

V gene TRBV9 combines with J gene TRBJ2-2; 9 nucleotides align to TRBD2. Trimming removed 2 bases from V and 4 bases from J; junction bases left unmatched: 3. The V gene's germline CDR1 is SGDLS and CDR2 YYNGEE. The CDR3 covers 15 residues. The CDR3 DNA is TGTGCCAGCAGCGTCGGGACTAGCCTCACCGGGGAGCTGTTTTTT. Residues: CASSVGTSLTGELFF.

Here the CDR3 DNA reads TGTGCCATCAGTGGTTCTTTCCAAGAGACCCAGTACTTC. It translates to CAISGSFQETQYF. This chain joins TRBV10-3 and TRBJ2-5, with D unclear. V was pared by 4 bases and J by 1 base, with 7 bases between. The CDR3 is made up of 13 amino acids. CDR1 and CDR2 from the germline V gene are ENHRY and SYGVKD.

The chain recombines TRBV10-2 with TRBJ1-1, with 7 bases aligning to TRBD1. Per germline, CDR1 WSHSY and CDR2 SAAADI. V gave up 6 bases and J gave up 5 bases; unmatched junction bases: 15. The CDR3 contains 16 residues. CDR3 region: CASRETGTVSRTEAFF. In DNA form, the CDR3 reads TGCGCCAGCAGGGAGACAGGGACGGTTTCGAGGACTGAAGCTTTCTTT.

V gene TRBV7-6 combines with J gene TRBJ2-1; D gene unclear. CDR3 length equals 14 residues. With 6 bases removed from V and 2 bases from J, the gap between germline ends came to 11 bases. CDR1 and CDR2 (germline): SGHVS, FNYEAQ. The CDR3 spells CASRPSQAYNEQFF. CDR3 sequence (DNA): TGTGCCAGCAGACCGTCTCAGGCCTACAATGAGCAGTTCTTC.

V and J are TRBV18 and TRBJ2-7; 10 positions agree with TRBD2. The V gene end was trimmed by 8 bases and the J gene end by 5 bases; junction bases not matched to a gene: 18. Looked up from germline, CDR1 is KGHSH and CDR2 is LQKENI. The CDR3 loop spans 17 amino acids. CDR3 residues: CASQLTPLAGASHEQYF. Written as DNA, the CDR3 is TGTGCCAGCCAACTCACCCCTCTAGCGGGAGCTTCCCACGAGCAGTACTTC.

The chain couples TRBV5-1 to TRBJ1-1, with D perhaps TRBD1 (5 bases). Trimming shortened V by 0 bases and J by 3 bases, and 12 bases separated the two germline ends. This CDR3 has 15 residues. Germline V gene data show CDR1 as SGHRS and CDR2 as YFSETQ. The CDR3 here is CASSLAQGLDTEAFF. CDR3 DNA sequence: TGCGCCAGCAGCTTGGCCCAGGGTTTGGACACTGAAGCTTTCTTT.

The chain joins TRBV2 to TRBJ1-6; D not resolved. This CDR3 has 16 amino acids. CDR1 is SNHLY, CDR2 FYNNEI, per germline. The ends were cut back, 6 bases at V and 5 bases at J, with 17 bases in the middle. CDR3 sequence reads: CASSRDDGVDNSPLHF. The CDR3 DNA reads TGTGCCAGCAGCCGGGATGACGGAGTGGATAATTCACCCCTCCACTTT.

The CDR3 DNA follows: TGTGCCAGCAGCTTAGCTCGCCAGCGGGGCGTTCAGGGTACGCAGTATTTT. Protein product: CASSLARQRGVQGTQYF. The chain recombines TRBV7-2 with TRBJ2-3; the match to TRBD2 covers 7 bases. V lost 0 bases and J lost 8; bases outside the gene matches: 14. Germline values: CDR1 SGHTA, CDR2 FQGNSA. The CDR3 extends over 17 amino acids.

The J gene is TRBJ2-4, the V gene TRBV19; D ambiguous. CDR3 length: 12 residues. Between the trimmed V and J ends, which lost 5 bases and 1 base, there was a span of 3 bases. Germline CDR1 is LNHDA and CDR2 is SQIVND (reference sequence). As DNA, the CDR3 is TGTGCCAGTAGTCTCGCCAAAAACATTCAGTACTTC. Translated: CASSLAKNIQYF. The full variable domain, completed using reference TRBV19 and TRBJ2-4, is DGGITQSPKYLFRKEGQNVTLSCEQNLNHDAMYWYRQDPGQGLRLIYYSQIVNDFQKGDIAEGYSVSREKKESFPLTVTSAQKNPTAFYLCASSLAKNIQYFGAGTRLSVL.

CDR3 DNA: TGTGCCAGCAGCTTACCATTCACAGATACGCAGTATTTT. Protein product: CASSLPFTDTQYF. The chain links TRBV7-2 to TRBJ2-3; D unclear. The germline V gene encodes CDR1 SGHTA and CDR2 FQGNSA. This CDR3 has 13 amino acids. Trimming cost V 2 bases and J 2 bases, with 5 bases left between them.

The J gene is TRBJ2-2, the V gene TRBV2; TRBD1 matches 7 bases. This CDR3 is built from 15 residues. Trimming took 5 bases from V and 2 from J; bases not matched to a gene: 5. In germline, CDR1 is SNHLY, CDR2 FYNNEI. CDR3 loop: CASSPTGENTGELFF. Written as DNA, the CDR3 is TGTGCCAGCAGTCCTACAGGGGAAAACACCGGGGAGCTGTTTTTT.

This clone was detected a few times. The chain uses TRBV27 and TRBJ2-5; D is ambiguous. The DNA end is more similar to TRBJ2-7, so the J call may be wrong. Germline CDR1 is MNHEY and CDR2 is SMNVEV (reference sequence). The CDR3 is 14 residues long. The CDR3 sequence: CASSPSRGPYEQYF. The DNA of the CDR3 is TGTGCCAGCAGTCCATCTAGAGGCCCCTACGAGCAGTACTTC.

The V and J genes are TRBV10-3 and TRBJ2-7; tentative D call: TRBD1 (5 bases). Germline V CDR1 and CDR2: ENHRY, SYGVKD. This CDR3 is 14 amino acids long. Deletions cut 0 bases from V and 6 bases from J, with 12 bases between. CDR3 sequence (DNA): TGTGCCATCAGTGAGTCGATTGATAGGGGCGAGCAGTACTTC. Amino acids: CAISESIDRGEQYF.

The rearrangement joins TRBV7-2 to TRBJ2-7, with 9 bases that match TRBD2. This CDR3 comprises 17 residues. Germline V lookup: CDR1 SGHTA, CDR2 FQGNSA. V shed 5 bases and J 6 bases; nucleotides not matched to a gene: 17. CDR3 amino acids: CASSLLRLVAGVREQYF. CDR3 nucleotides: TGTGCCAGCAGCCTCTTGCGGCTAGTAGCGGGAGTGCGCGAGCAGTACTTC. Together with reference TRBV7-2 and TRBJ2-7, the CDR3 gives the full variable domain: GAGVSQSPSNKVTEKGKDVELRCDPISGHTALYWYRQSLGQGLEFLIYFQGNSAPDKSGLPSDRFSAERTGGSVSTLTIQRTQQEDSAVYLCASSLLRLVAGVREQYFGPGTRLTVT.

The chain employs TRBV13 and TRBJ2-3; D gene unclear. Trimming shortened V by 0 bases and J by 6 bases, and 7 bases separated the two germline ends. Per germline, CDR1 PRHDT and CDR2 FYEKMQ (reference sequence). This CDR3 spans 13 amino acids. As DNA, the CDR3 is TGTGCCAGCAGCTTAGGACGGTTCGATACGCAGTATTTT. Residues: CASSLGRFDTQYF.

The V gene is TRBV10-2, the J gene TRBJ1-5; D ambiguous. The CDR3 has 14 amino acids. With 5 bases removed from V and 1 base from J, the gap between germline ends came to 9 bases. The germline V gene has CDR1 WSHSY and CDR2 SAAADI. Here the CDR3 reads CASSFLGSNQPQHF. The CDR3 nucleotides read TGCGCCAGCAGTTTTCTCGGGAGCAATCAGCCCCAGCATTTT.